These T cell receptor beta chains were read from a single sample in a study of memory CD4+ T cells and cytomegalovirus serostatus. The protocol was immunoSEQ multiplex PCR, while the TCRdb copy is restricted to in-frame clones and leaves out a portion. The sample lists around 63,000 clones; about 76% were seen once. Source material: memory CD4+ T cells from blood. These receptors all stem from an adult in good health and CMV-seropositive. The CDR3 runs from the conserved cysteine through the conserved F or W. A D gene is named only where the DNA matches it firmly. For some rows the clone size is stated as once, few or many, or as a class when expanded; others skip it.

J,D,size,V,DNA,CDR3
TRBJ1-2,TRBD1,NA,TRBV15,TGTGCCACCAGCAGAGGGACAGGGGATGGCTACACCTTC,CATSRGTGDGYTF
TRBJ1-3,TRBD1,NA,TRBV9,TGTGCCAGCAGCCCGGGGACAGGCCATCTACAGGGAAACACCATATATTTT,CASSPGTGHLQGNTIYF
TRBJ2-3,TRBD2,NA,TRBV4-2,TGTGCCAGCAGCCAAGGGACTAGCGGGAACCAAAATACGCAGTATTTT,CASSQGTSGNQNTQYF
TRBJ1-1,NA,NA,TRBV2,TGTGCCAGCCTACCGGGAGCGGGCACTGAAGCTTTCTTT,CASLPGAGTEAFF
TRBJ1-4,NA,NA,TRBV6-1,TGTGCCAGCAGTGTCGTGGGGGGCACTAATGAAAAACTGTTTTTT,CASSVVGGTNEKLFF
TRBJ2-6,NA,NA,TRBV6-4,TGTGCCAGCAGTGATACGGGAGCTGGGGCCAACGTCCTGACTTTC,CASSDTGAGANVLTF
TRBJ2-1,NA,few,TRBV19,TGTGCCAGTTTCGCGGGGCCGGGCTCCTACAATGAGCAGTTCTTC,CASFAGPGSYNEQFF
TRBJ1-2,NA,few,TRBV7-9,TGTGCCAGCAGCTTAAGTATAGGGGGGGCTGGCTACACCTTC,CASSLSIGGAGYTF
TRBJ2-2,TRBD1,NA,TRBV10-3,TGTGCCATCAGCGCCGGGACAGACACCGGGGAGCTGTTTTTT,CAISAGTDTGELFF
TRBJ1-2,TRBD1,NA,TRBV5-1,TGCGCCAGCAGCCTGGGACAGGTGAAGGATGGCTACACCTTC,CASSLGQVKDGYTF
TRBJ1-1,TRBD1,NA,TRBV11-2,TGTGCCAGCAGCTTAGGGGACAGGTTCTCTGGAGTGGTGAACACTGAAGCTTTCTTT,CASSLGDRFSGVVNTEAFF
TRBJ2-7,NA,NA,TRBV6-5,TGTGCCAGCAGACGAATTGGGACCTACGAGCAGTACTTC,CASRRIGTYEQYF
TRBJ2-7,TRBD1,NA,TRBV29-1,TGCAGCGTTGAAGGCAGGGGGTCCTACGAGCAGTACTTC,CSVEGRGSYEQYF
TRBJ1-2,NA,NA,TRBV15,TGTGCCACCAGCAGAGATACAGCCTTCTATGGCTACACCTTC,CATSRDTAFYGYTF
TRBJ2-5,NA,few,TRBV5-6,TGTGCCAGCAGCTTGAGGGGGCGGGGGGCCGGTGAGACCCAGTACTTC,CASSLRGRGAGETQYF
TRBJ2-4,NA,NA,TRBV18,TGTGCCAGCTCACCAGAGCGAAACATTCAGTACTTC,CASSPERNIQYF
TRBJ2-5,NA,NA,TRBV4-3,TGCGCCAGCAGCCAAGATAGAAGATTAGAGACCCAGTACTTC,CASSQDRRLETQYF
TRBJ2-3,TRBD2,few,TRBV11-2,TGTGCCAGCAGGCTAGCGGGGGGGGCAGATACGCAGTATTTT,CASRLAGGADTQYF
TRBJ1-1,TRBD1,NA,TRBV29-1,TGCAGCGTCGCCGCTGGGGACAGGGACACTGAAGCTTTCTTT,CSVAAGDRDTEAFF
TRBJ1-1,NA,NA,TRBV11-2,TGTGCCAGCAGCTTAGGGCGCGCCCGGCTCCCGAACACTGAAGCTTTCTTT,CASSLGRARLPNTEAFF
TRBJ1-1,NA,NA,TRBV19,TGTGCCAGTAGTAGACTCGTTGTGGCGGCGAACACTGAAGCTTTCTTT,CASSRLVVAANTEAFF
TRBJ2-7,NA,NA,TRBV5-1,TGCGCCAGCAGCTGGGGGAGTCAGGATCTTTCCTACGAGCAGTACTTC,CASSWGSQDLSYEQYF
TRBJ2-5,TRBD2,NA,TRBV2,TGTGCCAGCAGTCGGGTTAGCGGGAGGTGGGAGACCCAGTACTTC,CASSRVSGRWETQYF
TRBJ1-1,NA,few,TRBV7-2,TGTGCCAGCAGCTTAATGGGGAGCACTGAAGCTTTCTTT,CASSLMGSTEAFF
TRBJ2-1,NA,NA,TRBV2,TGTGCCAGCAGTGTTGAGGGGGCCTACAATGAGCAGTTCTTC,CASSVEGAYNEQFF
TRBJ1-2,NA,NA,TRBV7-2,TGTGCCAGCAGCTTCGCGACACGCGGGGGCTACACCTTC,CASSFATRGGYTF
TRBJ1-1,NA,NA,TRBV27,TGTGCCAGCAGTTTCACAGGGAGAGAGGGTGGTGTCACTGAAGCTTTCTTT,CASSFTGREGGVTEAFF
TRBJ2-5,TRBD1,NA,TRBV29-1,TGCAGCGCTCGGTCCCGGGACAGCCGTTTATTATTATGGCCCCAGTACTTC,CSARSRDSRLLLWPQYF
TRBJ2-1,NA,NA,TRBV2,TGTGCCAGCATTTGGGGGCGGTACAATGAGCAGTTCTTC,CASIWGRYNEQFF